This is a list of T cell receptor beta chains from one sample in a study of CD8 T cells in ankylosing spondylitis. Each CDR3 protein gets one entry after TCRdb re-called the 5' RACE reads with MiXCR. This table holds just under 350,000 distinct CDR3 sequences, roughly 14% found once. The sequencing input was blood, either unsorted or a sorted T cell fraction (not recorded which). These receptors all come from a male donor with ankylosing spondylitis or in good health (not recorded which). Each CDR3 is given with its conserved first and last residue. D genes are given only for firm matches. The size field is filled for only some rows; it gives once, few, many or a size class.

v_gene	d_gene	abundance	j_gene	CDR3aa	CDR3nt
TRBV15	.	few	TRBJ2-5	CATSRDRSRSNQETQYF	TGTGCCACCAGCAGAGATAGGAGCAGAAGTAACCAAGAGACCCAGTACTTC
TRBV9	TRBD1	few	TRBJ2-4	CASSEGQGAKNIQYF	TGTGCCAGCAGCGAGGGACAGGGGGCCAAAAACATTCAGTACTTC
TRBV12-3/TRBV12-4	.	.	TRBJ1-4	CASPLFAFSLFF	TGTGCCAGCCCCCTTTTTGCGTTTAGTCTGTTTTTT
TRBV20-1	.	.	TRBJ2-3	CSARSMGDADTQYF	TGCAGTGCTAGATCGATGGGGGACGCAGATACGCAGTATTTT
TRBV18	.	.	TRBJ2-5	CASSPPGQQETQYF	TGTGCCAGCTCACCTCCGGGCCAACAAGAGACCCAGTACTTC
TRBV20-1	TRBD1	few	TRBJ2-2	CSARTPGQANTGELFF	TGCAGTGCTAGAACACCGGGACAGGCGAACACCGGGGAGCTGTTTTTT
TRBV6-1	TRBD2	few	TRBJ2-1	CASSNSGRGEQFF	TGTGCCAGCAGTAACAGCGGGAGGGGTGAGCAGTTCTTC
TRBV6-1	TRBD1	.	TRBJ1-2	CASSHTGTGVSGYTF	TGTGCCAGCTCCCACACCGGGACAGGTGTTAGTGGCTACACCTTC
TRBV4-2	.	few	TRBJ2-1	CASSQDLASNPYNEQFF	TGTGCCAGCAGCCAAGATTTAGCGAGTAACCCCTACAATGAGCAGTTCTTC
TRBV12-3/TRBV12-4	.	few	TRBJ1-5	CASSESPAVNQPQHF	TGTGCCAGCAGTGAAAGTCCGGCAGTCAATCAGCCCCAGCATTTT
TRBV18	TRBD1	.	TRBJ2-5	CASSPWTGIGETQYF	TGTGCCAGCTCACCGTGGACAGGGATAGGGGAGACCCAGTACTTC
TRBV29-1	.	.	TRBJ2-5	CSVRPGTETQYF	TGCAGCGTGCGCCCGGGGACGGAAACCCAGTACTTC
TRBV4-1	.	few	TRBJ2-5	CASSQGGHLQETQYF	TGCGCCAGCAGCCAAGGGGGACACCTACAAGAGACCCAGTACTTC
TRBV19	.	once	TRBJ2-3	CASSKTVPLVDTQYF	TGTGCCAGCTCCAAGACAGTCCCCCTCGTGGATACGCAGTATTTT
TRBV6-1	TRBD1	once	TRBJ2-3	CASSEYRGQTDTQYF	TGTGCCAGCAGTGAATACAGGGGGCAGACAGATACGCAGTATTTT
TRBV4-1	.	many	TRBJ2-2	CASSQDRRRGLRNTGELFF	TGCGCCAGCAGCCAAGATAGGAGGAGGGGGTTGCGGAACACCGGGGAGCTGTTTTTT
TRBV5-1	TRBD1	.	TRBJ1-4	CASRGRDSFSQEKLFF	TGCGCCAGCAGGGGACGGGACAGTTTTTCCCAGGAAAAACTGTTTTTT
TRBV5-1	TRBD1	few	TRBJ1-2	CASSLTGVEYGYTF	TGCGCCAGCAGCTTGACAGGGGTGGAGTATGGCTACACCTTC
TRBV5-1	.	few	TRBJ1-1	CASSLAVSTEAFF	TGCGCCAGCAGCTTGGCCGTGAGCACTGAAGCTTTCTTT
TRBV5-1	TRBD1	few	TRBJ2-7	CASSWAGTGIEQYF	TGCGCCAGCAGCTGGGCCGGGACAGGGATCGAGCAGTACTTC
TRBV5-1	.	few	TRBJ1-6	CASSLTDSRSPLHF	TGCGCCAGCAGCTTGACGGACAGCCGTTCACCCCTCCACTTT
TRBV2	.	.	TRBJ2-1	CASRSGRTSYNEQFF	TGTGCCAGCAGGAGCGGGCGGACTTCCTACAATGAGCAGTTCTTC
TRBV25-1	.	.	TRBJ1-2	CASSESLQGYGYTF	TGTGCCAGCAGTGAAAGCTTGCAGGGGTATGGCTACACCTTC
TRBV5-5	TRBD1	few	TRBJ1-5	CASSSSQGALQPQHF	TGTGCCAGCAGCTCCTCCCAGGGGGCTTTACAGCCCCAGCATTTT
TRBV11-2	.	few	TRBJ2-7	CASSFRAGNEYF	TGTGCCAGCAGCTTCCGTGCAGGCAACGAGTACTTC
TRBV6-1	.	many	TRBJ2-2	CASSEQMGWRDTGELFF	TGTGCCAGCAGTGAACAAATGGGGTGGAGAGACACCGGGGAGCTGTTTTTT
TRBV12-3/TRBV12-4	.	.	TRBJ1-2	CASSLGKTVDRYGYTF	TGTGCCAGCAGTTTAGGGAAAACAGTAGACCGGTATGGCTACACCTTC
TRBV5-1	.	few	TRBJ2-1	CASSWQHNEQFF	TGCGCCAGCAGCTGGCAACACAATGAGCAGTTCTTC
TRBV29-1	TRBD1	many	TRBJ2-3	CSAQDRTVRDTQYF	TGCAGCGCACAGGACAGGACCGTGAGAGATACGCAGTATTTT
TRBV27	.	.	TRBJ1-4	CASIAKWAVNEKLFF	TGTGCCAGCATCGCCAAATGGGCGGTTAATGAAAAACTGTTTTTT
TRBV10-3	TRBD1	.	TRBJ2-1	CAISESTGFSYNEQFF	TGTGCCATCAGTGAGTCGACAGGGTTCTCTTACAATGAGCAGTTCTTC
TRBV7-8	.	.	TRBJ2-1	CASSLTTAPGEQFF	TGTGCCAGCAGCTTAACGACAGCTCCGGGTGAGCAGTTCTTC
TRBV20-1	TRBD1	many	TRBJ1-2	CSARDRGGAESYGYTF	TGCAGTGCTAGAGATCGAGGGGGCGCTGAGTCCTATGGCTACACCTTC
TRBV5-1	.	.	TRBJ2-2	CASSWGQNTGELFF	TGCGCCAGCAGCTGGGGACAGAACACCGGGGAGCTGTTTTTT
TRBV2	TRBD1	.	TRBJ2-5	CATGPDRGGKETQYF	TGTGCCACCGGCCCTGACAGGGGAGGAAAAGAGACCCAGTACTTC
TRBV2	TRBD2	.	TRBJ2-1	CASTVGLAVSEQFF	TGTGCCAGCACCGTGGGACTAGCGGTGAGTGAGCAGTTCTTC
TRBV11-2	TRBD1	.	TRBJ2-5	CASSLVYRQGRRETQYF	TGTGCCAGCAGCTTAGTTTATCGACAGGGGCGGAGGGAGACCCAGTACTTC
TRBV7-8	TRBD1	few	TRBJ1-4	CASSPGQGRDEKLFF	TGTGCCAGCAGCCCGGGACAGGGGCGGGATGAAAAACTGTTTTTT
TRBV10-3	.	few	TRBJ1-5	CAIGGEVEHF	TGTGCCATCGGGGGGGAGGTAGAGCATTTT
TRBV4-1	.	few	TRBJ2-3	CASSQGRSTDTQYF	TGCGCCAGCAGCCAAGGCCGGAGCACAGATACGCAGTATTTT
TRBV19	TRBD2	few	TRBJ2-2	CASMRPAGGQTGELFF	TGTGCCAGTATGCGACCGGCGGGGGGCCAAACCGGGGAGCTGTTTTTT
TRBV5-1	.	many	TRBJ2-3	CASSSGLLPTDTQYF	TGCGCCAGCAGCTCGGGACTTCTGCCCACAGATACGCAGTATTTT